Presented here are 22 T cell receptor beta chains from one specimen sequenced in a study of blood T cell repertoires in COVID-19. Profiling relied on immunoSEQ multiplex PCR, and the TCRdb table lists in-frame clones only, not all of them. The data show around 93,000 clones, approximately 88% seen once. Sequences were obtained from peripheral blood. These receptors all come from a man older than 75 with acute or convalescent COVID-19.

Remarks on this clone: Its ends do not fully match the called genes, so a read error is possible. CDR3 loop: CASSSGQVPGLNTGELFF. The CDR3 bases are TGTGCCAGTAGTTCGGGACAAGTACCCGGATTAAACACCGGGGAGCTGTTTTTT. The chain uses TRBV6-2 or TRBV6-3 and TRBJ2-2; D possibly corresponds to TRBD1 (6 bases). Germline CDR1 is MNHEY and CDR2 is SVGEGT. This CDR3 has 18 residues.

This chain uses TRBV3-1 (or the pseudogene TRBV3-2) with TRBJ1-1, with D tentatively TRBD1 (5 bases). V was shortened by 10 bases and J by 8 bases, with 17 bases between the two germline ends. Germline CDR1 LGHDT, CDR2 YNNKEL (reference sequence). This CDR3 has 12 residues. The CDR3 region has the DNA TGTGCCACCGGTGGGGGGATGAGAGAAGCTTTCTTT. Its protein is CATGGGMREAFF.

This chain uses TRBV7-9 with TRBJ2-7; weak D call: TRBD2 (5 bases). V gave up 6 bases and J gave up 1 base, with 10 bases separating them. Per germline, CDR1 SEHNR and CDR2 FQNEAQ (reference sequence). The CDR3 covers 13 residues. CDR3 coding DNA: TGTGCCAGCAGTCTCCAGCGGTCCTACGAGCAGTACTTC. Translated, it gives CASSLQRSYEQYF.

The chain joins TRBV5-1 to TRBJ1-3, with D possibly matching TRBD1 (6 bases). The length of the CDR3 is 16 residues. V was trimmed by 7 bases and J by 4 bases, leaving 21 bases between them. Germline lookup yields CDR1 SGHRS and CDR2 YFSETQ. This CDR3 is CASRPSQGPAGNTIYF. The DNA for the CDR3 is TGCGCCAGCCGTCCGTCTCAGGGGCCGGCGGGAAACACCATATATTTT.

This clone was recorded only once. The rearrangement links TRBV4-3 to TRBJ1-3; no clear D. Germline values: CDR1 LGHNA, CDR2 YSLEER. The ends were cut back, 0 bases at V and 4 bases at J, with 16 bases in the middle. The CDR3 has 17 residues. Here the CDR3 reads CASSQDYESLRGNTIYF. CDR3 nucleotide sequence: TGCGCCAGCAGCCAAGATTACGAGTCCTTGAGGGGAAACACCATATATTTT.

The chain couples TRBV2 to TRBJ1-2; tentatively, D is TRBD1 (6 bases). Germline CDR1 and CDR2: SNHLY and FYNNEI. The ends were cut back, 4 bases at V and 8 bases at J, with 11 bases in the middle. This CDR3 is built from 12 residues. CDR3 amino acids: CASSAQGWGYTF. CDR3 coding DNA: TGTGCCAGCAGTGCACAGGGATGGGGCTACACCTTC.

Concerning this clone: The identical CDR3 is also encoded by other nucleotide sequences in the sample. V and J are TRBV9 and TRBJ2-3; no clear D gene. Trimming removed 0 bases from V and 2 bases from J, with 4 bases in between. CDR3 length: 13 amino acids. Germline V gene data show CDR1 as SGDLS and CDR2 as YYNGEE. The CDR3 DNA is TGTGCCAGCAGCGTAGCGGTCACAGATACGCAGTATTTT. Translation gives CASSVAVTDTQYF.

The chain links TRBV7-9 to TRBJ1-4; 7 bases are a match to TRBD1. The V gene's germline CDR1 is SEHNR and CDR2 FQNEAQ (reference sequence). This CDR3 comprises 14 residues. J gave up 5 bases and V 4 bases, and 4 bases lay outside the gene matches. The CDR3: CASSSDRQNEKLFF. The CDR3 DNA sequence: TGTGCCAGCAGCTCGGACAGGCAAAATGAAAAACTGTTTTTT.

The V and J genes are TRBV30 and TRBJ1-3; 8 nucleotides match TRBD1. Germline V gene data show CDR1 as GTSNPN and CDR2 as SVGIG (reference sequence). The CDR3 covers 15 residues. Trimming cost V 7 bases and J 0 bases; bases outside gene matches: 8. The CDR3 sequence is CAFGTGLGSGNTIYF. Here the CDR3 DNA reads TGTGCCTTCGGGACAGGACTCGGCTCTGGAAACACCATATATTTT.

This clone was seen a single time. The V and J genes are TRBV14 and TRBJ2-1; D might be TRBD2 (6 bases). The germline V gene encodes CDR1 SGHDN and CDR2 FVKESK. The CDR3 is made up of 16 amino acids. V gave up 5 bases and J gave up 5 bases, with 19 bases separating them. The CDR3 sequence is CASSREAGTADNEQFF. For the CDR3, the DNA is TGTGCCAGCAGCAGGGAGGCCGGGACGGCAGACAATGAGCAGTTCTTC.

This clone has a single count. The rearrangement uses TRBV28 and TRBJ1-5; D uncertain. V was cut by 3 bases and J by 5 bases, with 8 bases left in between. Looked up from germline, CDR1 is MDHEN and CDR2 is SYDVKM. This CDR3 has 13 residues. The DNA of the CDR3 is TGTGCCAGCAGTTTTACAGTTGATCAGCCCCAGCATTTT. Encoded protein: CASSFTVDQPQHF.

The rearrangement joins TRBV5-1 to TRBJ2-7, with 7 bases fitting TRBD1. Germline CDR1 and CDR2: SGHRS and YFSETQ. This CDR3 is built from 13 residues. V trimming: 4 bases; J trimming: 2 bases; junction bases outside the gene matches: 3. The CDR3 loop is CASSRDSTYEQYF. Here the CDR3 DNA reads TGCGCCAGCAGCCGGGACAGTACCTACGAGCAGTACTTC. Based on the CDR3 plus reference TRBV5-1 and TRBJ2-7, the full variable domain is KAGVTQTPRYLIKTRGQQVTLSCSPISGHRSVSWYQQTPGQGLQFLFEYFSETQRNKGNFPGRFSGRQFSNSRSEMNVSTLELGDSALYLCASSRDSTYEQYFGPGTRLTVT.

The genes are TRBV6-5 and TRBJ2-7, with D possibly TRBD2 on 6 matching bases. Germline V gives CDR1 MNHEY, CDR2 SVGAGI. With 0 bases removed from V and 0 bases from J, the gap between germline ends came to 9 bases. The CDR3 runs to 15 residues. Here the CDR3 reads CASSYSGGPSYEQYF. The CDR3 coding sequence is TGTGCCAGCAGTTACTCGGGGGGTCCCTCCTACGAGCAGTACTTC.

CDR3 loop: CASSRARVQETQYF. The DNA of the CDR3 is TGTGCCAGCAGCAGAGCGCGGGTTCAAGAGACCCAGTACTTC. The V gene is TRBV11-2, the J gene TRBJ2-5; D may be TRBD2 (5 bases). V gave up 5 bases and J gave up 2 bases, with 12 bases separating them. This CDR3 spans 14 amino acids. CDR1 is SGHAT and CDR2 is FQNNGV in the germline V gene.

The rearrangement uses TRBV5-4 and TRBJ1-2; D ambiguous. Germline CDR1 reads SGHNT; CDR2 reads YYREEE (reference sequence). V lost 0 bases to trimming and J lost 8 bases, with 14 bases between them. CDR3 length: 14 residues. CDR3 sequence reads: CASSLGVLTRGYTF. The CDR3 DNA reads TGTGCCAGCAGCTTGGGGGTCCTGACTCGAGGCTACACCTTC.

The CDR3 is CASSQALGDGYTF. The CDR3 coding sequence is TGTGCCAGCAGCCAAGCGCTAGGGGATGGCTACACCTTC. The chain joins TRBV3-1 (or the pseudogene TRBV3-2) to TRBJ1-2; possibly TRBD1 for D (5 bases). This CDR3 region has 13 residues. Germline V gene lookup returns CDR1 LGHDT and CDR2 YNNKEL (reference sequence). Trimming left V 1 base short and J 6 bases short, with 9 bases between.

This chain connects TRBV30 to TRBJ2-3, with TRBD1 matching over 8 bases. V shed 2 bases and J 3 bases; nucleotides not matched to a gene: 7. The CDR3 spans 15 residues. CDR1 is GTSNPN and CDR2 is SVGIG in the germline V gene (reference sequence). The CDR3: CAWSIGQGGTDTQYF. Here the CDR3 DNA reads TGTGCCTGGAGTATTGGACAGGGCGGGACAGATACGCAGTATTTT.

This chain links TRBV5-1 with TRBJ2-3, with D possibly being TRBD1 (8 bases). Germline loops: CDR1 SGHRS, CDR2 YFSETQ. The CDR3 is made up of 15 amino acids. V was shortened by 0 bases and J by 4 bases, with 12 bases between the two germline ends. CDR3: CASSLGQGRADTQYF. CDR3 nucleotides: TGCGCCAGCAGCTTGGGACAGGGGAGGGCAGATACGCAGTATTTT.

The rearrangement uses TRBV19 and TRBJ1-5; no clear D gene. This CDR3 is 16 amino acids long. Trimming removed 0 bases from V and 2 bases from J, with 11 bases in between. Per germline, CDR1 LNHDA and CDR2 SQIVND (reference sequence). The CDR3 sequence is CASSIDPNGGNQPQHF. For the CDR3, the DNA is TGTGCCAGTAGTATAGATCCGAACGGTGGCAATCAGCCCCAGCATTTT.

The gene calls are TRBV9 and TRBJ1-1; D possibly corresponds to TRBD1 (5 bases). Germline CDR1 is SGDLS and CDR2 is YYNGEE. The V end lost 0 bases, the J end lost 2 bases, and 8 bases lay between the germline ends. CDR3 length equals 14 residues. The CDR3 loop reads CASSVGQGNTEAFF. Written as DNA, the CDR3 is TGTGCCAGCAGCGTAGGCCAGGGAAACACTGAAGCTTTCTTT.

The rearrangement joins TRBV19 to TRBJ2-7; 9 nucleotides match TRBD2. The CDR3 length is 16 residues. V shed 1 base, J shed 9 bases, and the junction held 13 bases outside the gene matches. Germline V lookup: CDR1 LNHDA, CDR2 SQIVND (reference sequence). In DNA, the CDR3 is TGTGCCAGTAGTATAGGTAAGACTAGCGGTTCCATGAGGCAGTACTTC. It codes for CASSIGKTSGSMRQYF. The variable domain in full, completed from reference TRBV19 and TRBJ2-7, reads DGGITQSPKYLFRKEGQNVTLSCEQNLNHDAMYWYRQDPGQGLRLIYYSQIVNDFQKGDIAEGYSVSREKKESFPLTVTSAQKNPTAFYLCASSIGKTSGSMRQYFGPGTRLTVT.

This clone came up once. The genes are TRBV18 and TRBJ1-3; no reliable D call. The CDR3 has 13 amino acids. Trimming removed 3 bases at V and 4 bases at J, with 7 bases between. Germline loops: CDR1 KGHSH, CDR2 LQKENI. For the CDR3, the DNA is TGTGCCAGCTCACCGCAGACAGGAAACACCATATATTTT. Translated, it gives CASSPQTGNTIYF.